A selection of T cell receptor beta chains follows, all from one sample in a study of T cells in Graves' hyperthyroidism and ophthalmopathy. TCRdb re-analysed the multiplex PCR reads in MiXCR, keeping a single row per CDR3 protein. The data contain 500,000 to 750,000 distinct CDR3 sequences, about half of them singletons. The specimen sequenced was peripheral blood or thyroid tissue (not recorded which). These receptors were obtained from a woman younger than 35 with Graves' hyperthyroidism. CDR3s include the opening cysteine and the closing phenylalanine or tryptophan. Each record gives: V gene, J gene, CDR3 length, D gene, clone size, CDR3 protein, CDR3 DNA. The D gene is left open where the match is weak. Clone size is not always given. Where it is, it says once, few, many or a class for expanded clones.

V gene: TRBV7-9
J gene: TRBJ2-5
CDR3 length: 15
D gene: TRBD1
clone size: NA
CDR3 protein: CASSLVGTDEKTQYF
CDR3 DNA: TGTGCCAGCAGCTTGGTAGGGACAGATGAAAAGACCCAGTACTTC

V gene: TRBV5-1
J gene: TRBJ1-1
CDR3 length: 15
D gene: NA
clone size: NA
CDR3 protein: CASSLAGLANTGAFF
CDR3 DNA: TGCGCCAGCAGCTTGGCCGGGCTAGCGAACACTGGAGCTTTCTTT

V gene: TRBV19
J gene: TRBJ1-1
CDR3 length: 18
D gene: TRBD1
clone size: many
CDR3 protein: CASSIPHPRTGGSTEAFF
CDR3 DNA: TGTGCCAGTAGTATTCCCCACCCCAGGACAGGCGGGAGCACTGAAGCTTTCTTT

V gene: TRBV20-1
J gene: TRBJ1-4
CDR3 length: 14
D gene: NA
clone size: many
CDR3 protein: CSAREDGRGEKLFF
CDR3 DNA: TGCAGTGCTAGAGAGGACGGAAGGGGCGAAAAACTGTTTTTT

V gene: TRBV13
J gene: TRBJ1-2
CDR3 length: 15
D gene: NA
clone size: many
CDR3 protein: CASSQQEGENYGYTF
CDR3 DNA: TGTGCCAGCAGCCAACAGGAAGGGGAGAACTATGGCTACACCTTC

V gene: TRBV15
J gene: TRBJ1-6
CDR3 length: 15
D gene: TRBD1
clone size: NA
CDR3 protein: CATSSAGQPNSPLHF
CDR3 DNA: TGTGCCACCAGCAGCGCGGGACAGCCGAATTCACCCCTCCACTTT

V gene: TRBV20-1
J gene: TRBJ2-7
CDR3 length: 11
D gene: TRBD1
clone size: many
CDR3 protein: CSALRQGEQYF
CDR3 DNA: TGCAGTGCTTTACGACAGGGCGAGCAGTACTTC

V gene: TRBV29-1
J gene: TRBJ1-1
CDR3 length: 15
D gene: NA
clone size: few
CDR3 protein: CSVEIETQGATEAFF
CDR3 DNA: TGCAGCGTTGAAATCGAAACTCAGGGCGCGACCGAAGCTTTCTTT

V gene: TRBV5-4
J gene: TRBJ2-7
CDR3 length: 14
D gene: TRBD1
clone size: many
CDR3 protein: CASSLGRGLDEQYF
CDR3 DNA: TGTGCCAGCAGCTTGGGTAGGGGGCTTGACGAGCAGTACTTC

V gene: TRBV20-1
J gene: TRBJ1-4
CDR3 length: 14
D gene: NA
clone size: many
CDR3 protein: CSARSQGGNEKLFF
CDR3 DNA: TGCAGTGCTAGGTCCCAGGGAGGGAATGAAAAACTGTTTTTT

V gene: TRBV20-1
J gene: TRBJ2-4
CDR3 length: 14
D gene: NA
clone size: NA
CDR3 protein: CSARDRGSKNIQYF
CDR3 DNA: TGCAGTGCTAGAGATCGGGGATCCAAAAACATTCAGTACTTC

V gene: TRBV27
J gene: TRBJ2-7
CDR3 length: 13
D gene: NA
clone size: many
CDR3 protein: CASSFSQNYEQYF
CDR3 DNA: TGTGCCAGCAGTTTTTCCCAGAACTACGAGCAGTACTTC

V gene: TRBV24-1
J gene: TRBJ1-4
CDR3 length: 12
D gene: TRBD1
clone size: NA
CDR3 protein: CATSDTTGELFF
CDR3 DNA: TGCGCCACCAGTGACACGACAGGGGAACTGTTTTTT

V gene: TRBV7-2
J gene: TRBJ2-5
CDR3 length: 15
D gene: TRBD2
clone size: many
CDR3 protein: CASSFHLAGVETQYF
CDR3 DNA: TGTGCCAGCAGCTTCCACCTAGCGGGAGTAGAGACCCAGTACTTC

V gene: TRBV6-5
J gene: TRBJ1-2
CDR3 length: 15
D gene: NA
clone size: many
CDR3 protein: CASSPRPGQNYGYTF
CDR3 DNA: TGTGCCAGCAGTCCCCGACCGGGACAAAACTATGGCTACACCTTC

V gene: TRBV2
J gene: TRBJ1-2
CDR3 length: 16
D gene: NA
clone size: NA
CDR3 protein: CASRLLDRRRWYGYTF
CDR3 DNA: TGTGCCAGCAGGTTATTGGACAGACGGCGTTGGTATGGCTACACCTTC

V gene: TRBV12-5
J gene: TRBJ2-5
CDR3 length: 13
D gene: NA
clone size: many
CDR3 protein: CASGLGRVETQYF
CDR3 DNA: TGTGCTAGTGGTTTGGGGAGGGTGGAGACCCAGTACTTC

V gene: TRBV29-1
J gene: TRBJ2-7
CDR3 length: 14
D gene: NA
clone size: NA
CDR3 protein: CSVGGISYTFEQYF
CDR3 DNA: TGCAGCGTTGGCGGGATCAGTTATACCTTCGAGCAGTACTTC

V gene: TRBV7-9
J gene: TRBJ2-7
CDR3 length: 16
D gene: TRBD1
clone size: many
CDR3 protein: CASSLARDRATYEQYF
CDR3 DNA: TGTGCCAGCAGCTTAGCGCGGGACAGGGCAACCTACGAGCAGTACTTC

V gene: TRBV7-3
J gene: TRBJ1-1
CDR3 length: 16
D gene: NA
clone size: many
CDR3 protein: CASSRDGGSGDTEAFF
CDR3 DNA: TGTGCCAGCAGCCGGGACGGAGGGTCGGGGGACACTGAAGCTTTCTTT

V gene: TRBV19
J gene: TRBJ2-5
CDR3 length: 17
D gene: TRBD2
clone size: many
CDR3 protein: CASSIPSLAGAQETQYF
CDR3 DNA: TGTGCCAGTAGTATACCATCGTTAGCGGGAGCACAAGAGACCCAGTACTTC

V gene: TRBV20-1
J gene: TRBJ2-5
CDR3 length: 13
D gene: NA
clone size: NA
CDR3 protein: CSARDTAWETQYF
CDR3 DNA: TGCAGTGCTAGAGATACAGCATGGGAGACCCAGTACTTC

V gene: TRBV6-6
J gene: TRBJ1-5
CDR3 length: 14
D gene: TRBD1
clone size: NA
CDR3 protein: CASSETQGGMPQHF
CDR3 DNA: TGTGCCAGCAGTGAGACTCAGGGGGGTATGCCCCAGCATTTT

V gene: TRBV12-5
J gene: TRBJ2-7
CDR3 length: 13
D gene: NA
clone size: NA
CDR3 protein: CASGLGSGYEQYF
CDR3 DNA: TGTGCTAGTGGTTTAGGCAGTGGGTACGAGCAGTACTTC

V gene: TRBV7-9
J gene: TRBJ2-2
CDR3 length: 16
D gene: TRBD2
clone size: NA
CDR3 protein: CASSPGTSGSTGELFF
CDR3 DNA: TGTGCCAGCAGCCCTGGGACTAGCGGGTCCACCGGGGAGCTGTTTTTT

V gene: TRBV7-9
J gene: TRBJ2-7
CDR3 length: 16
D gene: TRBD2
clone size: NA
CDR3 protein: CASSLAGEGKTYEQYF
CDR3 DNA: TGTGCCAGCAGCTTAGCGGGGGAGGGGAAGACCTACGAGCAGTACTTC

V gene: TRBV7-9
J gene: TRBJ1-1
CDR3 length: 16
D gene: NA
clone size: NA
CDR3 protein: CTSSSGPFPGDTEAFF
CDR3 DNA: TGTACCAGCAGCTCCGGGCCTTTCCCCGGGGACACTGAAGCTTTCTTT

V gene: TRBV20-1
J gene: TRBJ1-2
CDR3 length: 16
D gene: TRBD1
clone size: NA
CDR3 protein: CSARPGQGGRLFGYTF
CDR3 DNA: TGCAGTGCTAGACCGGGACAGGGAGGACGGTTGTTTGGCTACACCTTC

V gene: TRBV29-1
J gene: TRBJ1-1
CDR3 length: 14
D gene: NA
clone size: many
CDR3 protein: CSVQGRLVDTEAFF
CDR3 DNA: TGCAGCGTTCAAGGGAGGCTTGTGGACACTGAAGCTTTCTTT

V gene: TRBV6-1
J gene: TRBJ2-7
CDR3 length: 12
D gene: NA
clone size: many
CDR3 protein: CASNPPHDEQYF
CDR3 DNA: TGTGCCAGCAATCCCCCCCACGACGAGCAGTACTTC

V gene: TRBV2
J gene: TRBJ1-5
CDR3 length: 16
D gene: NA
clone size: many
CDR3 protein: CASSESRGVSNQPQHF
CDR3 DNA: TGTGCCAGCAGTGAAAGTAGGGGAGTTAGCAATCAGCCCCAGCATTTT

V gene: TRBV12-5
J gene: TRBJ1-4
CDR3 length: 16
D gene: NA
clone size: NA
CDR3 protein: CASGSARDGTNEKLFF
CDR3 DNA: TGTGCTAGTGGTTCGGCCAGGGATGGGACTAATGAAAAACTGTTTTTT

V gene: TRBV4-1
J gene: TRBJ1-2
CDR3 length: 13
D gene: NA
clone size: many
CDR3 protein: CASSHRQDFGYTF
CDR3 DNA: TGCGCCAGCAGCCATAGACAGGATTTCGGCTACACCTTC

V gene: TRBV10-3
J gene: TRBJ1-1
CDR3 length: 16
D gene: TRBD1
clone size: NA
CDR3 protein: CAISPGTQGRNTEAFF
CDR3 DNA: TGTGCCATCAGTCCCGGGACACAGGGGAGGAACACTGAAGCTTTCTTT

V gene: TRBV5-1
J gene: TRBJ2-7
CDR3 length: 15
D gene: TRBD2
clone size: many
CDR3 protein: CASSPTGTSAYEQYF
CDR3 DNA: TGCGCCAGCAGCCCGACCGGGACTAGCGCGTACGAGCAGTACTTC

V gene: TRBV2
J gene: TRBJ2-5
CDR3 length: 13
D gene: NA
clone size: many
CDR3 protein: CASSYTVKETQYF
CDR3 DNA: TGTGCCAGCAGTTACACTGTCAAAGAGACCCAGTACTTC

V gene: TRBV13
J gene: TRBJ1-1
CDR3 length: 13
D gene: NA
clone size: many
CDR3 protein: CASSINEGTEAFF
CDR3 DNA: TGTGCCAGCAGCATCAACGAGGGGACTGAAGCTTTCTTT

V gene: TRBV20-1
J gene: TRBJ1-1
CDR3 length: 14
D gene: NA
clone size: many
CDR3 protein: CSARRGTMNTEAFF
CDR3 DNA: TGCAGTGCTAGGCGGGGGACCATGAACACTGAAGCTTTCTTT

V gene: TRBV9
J gene: TRBJ2-1
CDR3 length: 13
D gene: TRBD2
clone size: NA
CDR3 protein: CASRTSGGNEQFF
CDR3 DNA: TGTGCCAGCCGGACTAGCGGGGGTAATGAGCAGTTCTTC

V gene: TRBV18
J gene: TRBJ1-1
CDR3 length: 14
D gene: NA
clone size: many
CDR3 protein: CASSPGTDNTEAFF
CDR3 DNA: TGTGCCAGCTCACCCGGGACGGATAACACTGAAGCTTTCTTT

V gene: TRBV20-1
J gene: TRBJ2-7
CDR3 length: 17
D gene: TRBD2
clone size: NA
CDR3 protein: CSALRDRTSGRFYEQYF
CDR3 DNA: TGCAGTGCCCTACGGGACCGAACTAGCGGGAGGTTCTACGAGCAGTACTTC

V gene: TRBV2
J gene: TRBJ1-3
CDR3 length: 12
D gene: NA
clone size: many
CDR3 protein: CASRTLEDTIYF
CDR3 DNA: TGTGCCAGCCGGACCCTGGAAGACACCATATATTTT

V gene: TRBV7-9
J gene: TRBJ1-3
CDR3 length: 16
D gene: TRBD1
clone size: NA
CDR3 protein: CASRSGPGGSGNTIYF
CDR3 DNA: TGTGCCAGCAGATCAGGGCCAGGGGGCTCTGGAAACACCATATATTTT

V gene: TRBV13
J gene: TRBJ2-5
CDR3 length: 14
D gene: NA
clone size: many
CDR3 protein: CASSLGGLKETQYF
CDR3 DNA: TGTGCCAGCAGCTTAGGTGGGCTAAAAGAGACCCAGTACTTC

V gene: TRBV20-1
J gene: TRBJ2-7
CDR3 length: 13
D gene: NA
clone size: few
CDR3 protein: CSARGGYQYEQYF
CDR3 DNA: TGCAGTGCTAGAGGGGGCTACCAGTACGAGCAGTACTTC

V gene: TRBV7-9
J gene: TRBJ2-1
CDR3 length: 12
D gene: NA
clone size: NA
CDR3 protein: CASSQGGKPQFF
CDR3 DNA: TGTGCCAGCAGCCAAGGGGGGAAGCCGCAGTTCTTC

V gene: TRBV7-9
J gene: TRBJ1-1
CDR3 length: 16
D gene: TRBD1
clone size: many
CDR3 protein: CASSSRTGTGGTEAFF
CDR3 DNA: TGTGCCAGCAGCTCAAGAACCGGGACAGGGGGCACTGAAGCTTTCTTT

V gene: TRBV4-2
J gene: TRBJ1-2
CDR3 length: 15
D gene: TRBD1
clone size: NA
CDR3 protein: CASSPIVDRGGGYTF
CDR3 DNA: TGTGCCAGCAGCCCGATAGTGGACAGGGGAGGAGGCTACACCTTC